Each of the 25 T cell receptor beta chains below was sequenced from the same sample in a study of control samples from healthy donors and cancer patients. Clones were sequenced by immunoSEQ multiplex PCR, and TCRdb holds only the in-frame ones, with some missing. Found here are approximately 82,000 clones, 80% to 95% of them singletons; the top ten hold around 1.3%. Input material: PBMCs. The source is a woman aged 40-49 years with lung cancer.

The rearrangement joins TRBV18 to TRBJ2-2; D gene ambiguous. V was shortened by 6 bases and J by 2 bases, with 10 bases between the two germline ends. The CDR3 loop spans 14 amino acids. CDR1 and CDR2 from the germline V gene are KGHSH and LQKENI. The CDR3 reads CASSRTDNTGELFF. The CDR3 DNA is TGTGCCAGCTCGCGGACGGATAACACCGGGGAGCTGTTTTTT.

The rearrangement links TRBV6-5 to TRBJ1-5; D is unresolved. The germline V gene has CDR1 MNHEY and CDR2 SVGAGI. There are 14 residues in the CDR3. With 0 bases removed from V and 7 bases from J, the gap between germline ends came to 10 bases. The CDR3 protein is CASSYSAEGQPQHF. The CDR3 DNA follows: TGTGCCAGCAGTTACTCGGCCGAAGGACAGCCCCAGCATTTT.

V is TRBV11-2 and J is TRBJ1-4; 8 bases agree with TRBD1. From germline, CDR1 is SGHAT and CDR2 FQNNGV. This CDR3 is 14 amino acids long. J lost 8 bases, V lost 4 bases, and 6 bases had no gene match. CDR3 residues: CASSSRGLGEKLFF. For the CDR3, the DNA is TGTGCCAGCAGCTCCAGGGGGCTCGGGGAAAAACTGTTTTTT.

The chain joins TRBV7-9 to TRBJ2-3; 9 bases align to TRBD1. The CDR3 covers 17 residues. V gave up 0 bases and J gave up 4 bases; unmatched junction bases: 8. Germline V gene sequence: CDR1 SEHNR, CDR2 FQNEAQ (reference sequence). The CDR3 coding sequence is TGTGCCAGCAGCTTAGCCCTAACAGGGGGCGAGGCAGATACGCAGTATTTT. Amino acids: CASSLALTGGEADTQYF.

The genes are TRBV5-8 and TRBJ1-1; a weak D match, TRBD1 (6 bases). CDR3 size: 16 residues. From germline, CDR1 is SGHTS and CDR2 YDEGEE. The V gene lost 7 bases and the J gene lost 0 bases, with 19 bases spanning the gap. The CDR3 DNA sequence: TGTGCCAGCCCTTCGGGGGCAGGGGACATGAACACTGAAGCTTTCTTT. This gives the protein CASPSGAGDMNTEAFF.

The J gene is TRBJ1-2, the V gene TRBV5-4; TRBD1 agrees at 8 bases. The CDR3 has 13 residues. Germline loops: CDR1 SGHNT, CDR2 YYREEE (reference sequence). The J segment lost 7 bases and the V segment lost 2 bases, leaving 4 bases of the junction unmatched. CDR3 sequence (DNA): TGTGCCAGCAGCTTACAGGGGGTGGGTGGCTACACCTTC. Translation: CASSLQGVGGYTF.

V gene TRBV6-2 or TRBV6-3 combines with J gene TRBJ2-2; 9 nucleotides align to TRBD1. This CDR3 spans 16 amino acids. V dropped 3 bases and J dropped 4; count of bases not matched to a gene: 6. Germline values: CDR1 MNHEY, CDR2 SVGEGT. The CDR3 DNA reads TGTGCCAGCAGTTATGGTTGGACAGGGGCCACCGGGGAGCTGTTTTTT. It is translated as CASSYGWTGATGELFF.

This clone was recorded once. V is TRBV5-8 and J is TRBJ1-2, with 9 positions matching TRBD1. The length of the CDR3 is 14 residues. CDR1 SGHTS and CDR2 YDEGEE come from the germline V gene. With 4 bases clipped from V and 5 bases from J, the junction kept 6 bases outside the gene matches. The CDR3 here is CASSEGTGIYGYTF. As DNA, the CDR3 is TGTGCCAGCAGCGAGGGGACAGGGATTTATGGCTACACCTTC.

The chain recombines TRBV5-1 with TRBJ2-3; D perhaps matches TRBD1 (6 bases). Trimming took 0 bases from V and 3 from J, leaving 11 bases between them. Germline CDR1 reads SGHRS; CDR2 reads YFSETQ. There are 15 residues in the CDR3. In nucleotides, the CDR3 is TGCGCCAGCAGCTTGGACAGGGTAGGAACAGATACGCAGTATTTT. Its protein is CASSLDRVGTDTQYF.

V gene TRBV5-1 combines with J gene TRBJ1-2, with 8 positions matching TRBD1. V dropped 4 bases and J dropped 7; count of bases not matched to a gene: 6. Germline V gene lookup returns CDR1 SGHRS and CDR2 YFSETQ. The CDR3 is 13 amino acids. This chain's CDR3 is CASSTDRELGYTF. The CDR3 bases are TGCGCCAGCAGCACGGACAGGGAACTTGGCTACACCTTC. Full variable domain (rest looked up from reference TRBV5-1 and TRBJ1-2): KAGVTQTPRYLIKTRGQQVTLSCSPISGHRSVSWYQQTPGQGLQFLFEYFSETQRNKGNFPGRFSGRQFSNSRSEMNVSTLELGDSALYLCASSTDRELGYTFGSGTRLTVV.

The chain combines TRBV4-2 with TRBJ2-3; tentatively, D is TRBD2 (6 bases). Between the trimmed V and J ends, which lost 2 bases and 2 bases, there was a span of 17 bases. The germline gives CDR1 LGHNA, CDR2 YNFKEQ. The CDR3 has 17 amino acids. CDR3 region: CASSQRSGSGNTDTQYF. The DNA for the CDR3 is TGTGCCAGCAGCCAAAGGAGCGGTAGCGGAAACACAGATACGCAGTATTTT.

This chain connects TRBV11-2 to TRBJ2-7, with D uncertain. There are 14 residues in the CDR3. Trimming pared 3 bases from V and 0 bases from J, leaving 9 bases between. Looked up from germline, CDR1 is SGHAT and CDR2 is FQNNGV. CDR3 region: CASSFGKPSYEQYF. CDR3 nucleotides: TGTGCCAGCAGCTTCGGAAAACCCTCCTACGAGCAGTACTTC.

This clone occurred once. The genes are TRBV10-3 and TRBJ1-1, with D tentatively TRBD1 (6 bases). Trimming removed 10 bases from V and 1 base from J, with 10 bases in between. The CDR3 has 12 residues. Germline V gene lookup returns CDR1 ENHRY and CDR2 SYGVKD. CDR3 sequence reads: CATRTANTEAFF. In nucleotides, the CDR3 is TGTGCCACTAGGACAGCGAACACTGAAGCTTTCTTT.

The V call is TRBV14, the J call TRBJ1-1, with a tentative D call TRBD1 (5 bases). CDR1 is SGHDN, CDR2 FVKESK, per germline. Trimming pared 1 base from V and 6 bases from J, leaving 9 bases between. The CDR3 consists of 13 residues. CDR3 protein: CASSQVAGPEAFF. CDR3 DNA: TGTGCCAGCAGCCAAGTTGCAGGGCCTGAAGCTTTCTTT.

This chain links TRBV5-1 with TRBJ1-1, with 7 bases lining up with TRBD1. This CDR3 region has 14 residues. V shed 1 base and J 4 bases; nucleotides not matched to a gene: 4. The germline CDR1 and CDR2 sequences are SGHRS and YFSETQ. The CDR3 region has the DNA TGCGCCAGCAGCTTGCAGGGGGGTATCACTGAAGCTTTCTTT. This encodes CASSLQGGITEAFF.

The chain carries TRBV11-1 and TRBJ2-5, with D uncertain. The CDR3 is 14 amino acids. The V gene's germline CDR1 is SGHAT and CDR2 FQDESV (reference sequence). Trimming removed 1 base at V and 0 bases at J, with 6 bases between. CDR3 protein: CASSLELYQETQYF. The CDR3 DNA is TGTGCCAGCAGCTTAGAACTGTACCAAGAGACCCAGTACTTC.

This chain joins TRBV4-1 and TRBJ1-1; no clear D gene. This CDR3 is 15 amino acids long. The V end was cut by 1 base, the J end by 0 bases, with 9 bases between. The germline CDR1 and CDR2 sequences are MGHRA and YSYEKL. CDR3 loop: CASSQVRGMNTEAFF. DNA for the CDR3: TGCGCCAGCAGCCAAGTTAGAGGGATGAACACTGAAGCTTTCTTT.

The V and J genes are TRBV7-9 and TRBJ2-1, with 8 positions matching TRBD2. The CDR3 loop spans 14 amino acids. V lost 5 bases, J lost 9 bases, and 9 bases stayed unmatched. Germline loops: CDR1 SEHNR, CDR2 FQNEAQ (reference sequence). CDR3 nucleotides: TGTGCCAGCAGCAAACTAGCGGAGGGAGGTGAGCAGTTCTTC. Protein sequence: CASSKLAEGGEQFF.

The chain combines TRBV19 with TRBJ1-3, with 10 bases matching TRBD1. Germline V gene lookup returns CDR1 LNHDA and CDR2 SQIVND (reference sequence). The trim removed 4 bases at V and 3 bases at J, leaving 3 bases unmatched. This CDR3 is 15 amino acids long. The CDR3 nucleotides are TGTGCCAGTAGTAGCCGGGACAGGGGTGGAAACACCATATATTTT. Encoded protein: CASSSRDRGGNTIYF.

The gene calls are TRBV11-2 and TRBJ2-5; 12 nucleotides align to TRBD2. This CDR3 has 16 residues. V trimming: 5 bases; J trimming: 4 bases; junction bases outside the gene matches: 8. CDR1 is SGHAT, CDR2 FQNNGV, per germline. The CDR3 sequence is CASSLQLAGGIETQYF. CDR3 DNA: TGTGCCAGCAGCCTTCAACTAGCGGGGGGAATAGAGACCCAGTACTTC.

The gene calls are TRBV7-2 and TRBJ2-1; maybe TRBD2 (6 bases). Trimming stripped 5 bases from V and 8 bases from J, with 22 bases between. CDR1 is SGHTA, CDR2 FQGNSA, per germline. CDR3 size: 16 residues. CDR3: CASSLYLGGGEDEQFF. In DNA form, the CDR3 reads TGTGCCAGCAGCCTCTATTTGGGTGGCGGGGAGGATGAGCAGTTCTTC.

This clone was recorded a few times. V and J are TRBV24-1 and TRBJ1-2; D is undetermined. Germline assignment: CDR1 KGHDR and CDR2 SFDVKD. Trimming stripped 2 bases from V and 4 bases from J, with 4 bases between. The CDR3 spans 12 residues. The DNA of the CDR3 is TGTGCCACCAGTGATTCGACCTATGGCTACACCTTC. This sequence encodes CATSDSTYGYTF.

The CDR3 loop reads CASSLEPFSLYEQYF. The CDR3, as DNA: TGTGCCAGCAGCTTAGAACCCTTCAGCCTCTACGAGCAGTACTTC. The rearrangement joins TRBV11-2 to TRBJ2-7; D gene ambiguous. CDR1 SGHAT and CDR2 FQNNGV come from the germline V gene. There are 15 residues in the CDR3. V was pared by 0 bases and J by 3 bases, with 12 bases between.

CDR3 protein: CAISVDRRNTEAFF. In DNA form, the CDR3 reads TGTGCCATCAGTGTGGACAGGAGGAACACTGAAGCTTTCTTT. The V and J genes are TRBV10-3 and TRBJ1-1, with TRBD1 matching 7 bases. This CDR3 region has 14 residues. Trimming at V came to 4 bases and at J to 1 base, leaving 3 bases not matched to a gene. Germline CDR1 reads ENHRY; CDR2 reads SYGVKD.

This clone occurred once. The chain links TRBV11-2 to TRBJ2-2; possible D gene TRBD1, 6 bases. Trimming left V 6 bases short and J 0 bases short, with 11 bases between. The germline V gene encodes CDR1 SGHAT and CDR2 FQNNGV. The CDR3 length is 15 residues. The CDR3 DNA reads as TGTGCCAGCAGAAGGACAGCGGCGAACACCGGGGAGCTGTTTTTT. This codes for CASRRTAANTGELFF.